This T cell receptor (beta chain) originates from a study of T cell clonotyping in hematopoietic cell transplantation. Regarding the study as a whole: Graft donor and pretransplant recipient Inverse Simpson Index values predicted broader posttransplant TCR diversity. Cells were unsorted, so CD4 and CD8 contributions were not separated. Recipient TCR diversity dropped after transplant; expanded clonotypes rose from day 30 to 180.

The protocol was immunoSEQ multiplex PCR, while the TCRdb copy is restricted to in-frame clones and leaves out a portion. Altogether more than 11,000 clones are present, about 97% being singletons, with the ten largest covering approximately 3.9%. The germline CDR1 and CDR2 sequences are SGDLS and YYNGEE. V dropped 3 bases and J dropped 7; count of bases not matched to a gene: 6. The CDR3 is 15 amino acids. To note about this clone: Its antigen is unidentified.

The starting material was peripheral blood mononuclear cells, obtained 30 days after allogeneic stem cell transplant. This clonotype was sampled from a female patient aged 45 to 65 who had an allogeneic stem cell transplant from an unrelated donor, so T cells may come from the graft donor. Some clones in this sample may be carry-over from other donors' samples. The chain carries TRBV9 and TRBJ2-3, with 12 bases lining up with TRBD2. The CDR3 protein is CASSELAGGTHTQYF. The DNA for the CDR3 is TGTGCCAGCAGCGAACTAGCGGGGGGCACTCATACGCAGTATTTT.